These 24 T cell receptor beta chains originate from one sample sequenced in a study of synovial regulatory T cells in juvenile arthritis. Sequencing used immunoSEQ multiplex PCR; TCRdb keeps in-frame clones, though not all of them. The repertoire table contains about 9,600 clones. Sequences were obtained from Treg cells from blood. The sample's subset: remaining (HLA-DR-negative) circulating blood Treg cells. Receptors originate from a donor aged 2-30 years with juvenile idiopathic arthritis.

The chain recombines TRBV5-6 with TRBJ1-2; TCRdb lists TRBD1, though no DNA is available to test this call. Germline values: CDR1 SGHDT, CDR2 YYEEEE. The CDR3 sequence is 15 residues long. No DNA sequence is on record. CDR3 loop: CASSSTAGAIYGYTF.

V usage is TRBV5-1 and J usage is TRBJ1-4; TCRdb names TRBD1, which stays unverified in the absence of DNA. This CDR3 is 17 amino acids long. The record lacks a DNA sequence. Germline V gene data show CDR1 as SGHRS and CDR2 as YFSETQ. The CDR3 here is CASSPRTGVAGNEKLFF.

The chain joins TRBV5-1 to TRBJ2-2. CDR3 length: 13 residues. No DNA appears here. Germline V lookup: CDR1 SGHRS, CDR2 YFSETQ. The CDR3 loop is CASSVDVTGELFF. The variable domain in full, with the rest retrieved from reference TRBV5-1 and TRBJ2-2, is KAGVTQTPRYLIKTRGQQVTLSCSPISGHRSVSWYQQTPGQGLQFLFEYFSETQRNKGNFPGRFSGRQFSNSRSEMNVSTLELGDSALYLCASSVDVTGELFFGEGSRLTVL.

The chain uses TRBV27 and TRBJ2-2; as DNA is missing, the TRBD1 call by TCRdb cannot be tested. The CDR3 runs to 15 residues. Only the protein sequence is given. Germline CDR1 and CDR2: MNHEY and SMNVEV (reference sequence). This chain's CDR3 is CATAGQGAYTGELFF.

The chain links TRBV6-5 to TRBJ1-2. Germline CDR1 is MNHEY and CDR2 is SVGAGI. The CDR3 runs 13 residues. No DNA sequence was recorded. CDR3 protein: CASSYRAKGGYTF.

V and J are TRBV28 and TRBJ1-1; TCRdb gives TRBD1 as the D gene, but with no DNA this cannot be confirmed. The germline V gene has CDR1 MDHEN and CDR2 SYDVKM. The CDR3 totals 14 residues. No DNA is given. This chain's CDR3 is CASSPNFPNTEAFF.

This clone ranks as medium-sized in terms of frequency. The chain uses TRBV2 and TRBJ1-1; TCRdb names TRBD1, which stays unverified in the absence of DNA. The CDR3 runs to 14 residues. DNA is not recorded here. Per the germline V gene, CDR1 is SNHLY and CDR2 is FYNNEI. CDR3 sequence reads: CATKTALGNTEAFF.

The CDR3 protein is CASGDGQYTDTQYF. The chain recombines TRBV7-3 with TRBJ2-3; TCRdb outputs TRBD1, but without DNA this stays unchecked. The CDR3 is 14 amino acids. The protein alone is recorded here. Per germline, CDR1 SGHTA and CDR2 FQGTGA.

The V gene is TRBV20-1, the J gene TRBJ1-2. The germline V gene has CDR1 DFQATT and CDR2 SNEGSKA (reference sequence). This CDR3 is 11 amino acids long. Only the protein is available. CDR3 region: CSARGGYGYTF.

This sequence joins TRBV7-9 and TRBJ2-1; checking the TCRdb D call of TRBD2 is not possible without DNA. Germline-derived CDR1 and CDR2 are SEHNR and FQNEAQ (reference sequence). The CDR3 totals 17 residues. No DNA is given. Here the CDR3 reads CASSLAREQNSYNEQFF.

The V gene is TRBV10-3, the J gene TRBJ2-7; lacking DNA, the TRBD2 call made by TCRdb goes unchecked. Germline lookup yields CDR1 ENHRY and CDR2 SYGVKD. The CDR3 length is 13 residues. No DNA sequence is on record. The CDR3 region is CAIRRTSGSEQYF.

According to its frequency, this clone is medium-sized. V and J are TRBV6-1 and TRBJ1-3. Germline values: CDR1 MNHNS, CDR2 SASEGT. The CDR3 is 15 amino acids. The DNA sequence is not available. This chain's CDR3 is CASSEGGREGNTIYF.

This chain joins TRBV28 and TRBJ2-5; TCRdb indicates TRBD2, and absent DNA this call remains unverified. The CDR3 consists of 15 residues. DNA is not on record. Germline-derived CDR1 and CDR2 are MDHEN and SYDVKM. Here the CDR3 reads CASNPPRAGQETQYF.

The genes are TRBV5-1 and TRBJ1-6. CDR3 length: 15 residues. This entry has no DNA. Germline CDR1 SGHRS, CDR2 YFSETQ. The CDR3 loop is CASSLGTVRNSPLHF.

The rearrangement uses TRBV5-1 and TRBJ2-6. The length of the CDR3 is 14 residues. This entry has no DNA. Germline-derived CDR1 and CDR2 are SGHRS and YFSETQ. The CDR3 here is CASSFGSGANVLTF.

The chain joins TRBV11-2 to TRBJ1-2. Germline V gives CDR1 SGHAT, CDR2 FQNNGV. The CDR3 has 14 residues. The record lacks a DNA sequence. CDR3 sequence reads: CASSLTWGNYGYTF.

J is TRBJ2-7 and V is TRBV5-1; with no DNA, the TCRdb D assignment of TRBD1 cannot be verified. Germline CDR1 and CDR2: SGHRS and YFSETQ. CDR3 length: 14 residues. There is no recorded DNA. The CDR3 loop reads CASSSDRRFYEQYF.

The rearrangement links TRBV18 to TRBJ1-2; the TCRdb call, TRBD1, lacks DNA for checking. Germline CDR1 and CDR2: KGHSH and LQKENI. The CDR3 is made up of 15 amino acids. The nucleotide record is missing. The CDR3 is CASSPVGGPNYGYTF.

CDR3 sequence reads: CASSLVGTRATIEQFF. The chain carries TRBV7-8 and TRBJ2-1. The germline V gene encodes CDR1 SGHVS and CDR2 FQNEAQ. The CDR3 totals 16 residues. No DNA is given.

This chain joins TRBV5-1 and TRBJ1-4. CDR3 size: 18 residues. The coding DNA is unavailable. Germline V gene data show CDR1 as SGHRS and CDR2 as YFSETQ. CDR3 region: CASSLGWRGDNLNEKLFF.

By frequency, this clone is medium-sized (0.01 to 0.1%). CDR3 amino acids: CASSLSHGLYYGYTF. V usage is TRBV27 and J usage is TRBJ1-2. The CDR3 spans 15 residues. This entry has no DNA. CDR1 and CDR2 from the germline V gene are MNHEY and SMNVEV (reference sequence).

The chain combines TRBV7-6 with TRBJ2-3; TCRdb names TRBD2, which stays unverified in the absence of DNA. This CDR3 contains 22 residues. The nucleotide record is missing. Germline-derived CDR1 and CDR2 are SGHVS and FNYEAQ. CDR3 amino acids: CASSFLPPTSGRERVSTDTQYF.

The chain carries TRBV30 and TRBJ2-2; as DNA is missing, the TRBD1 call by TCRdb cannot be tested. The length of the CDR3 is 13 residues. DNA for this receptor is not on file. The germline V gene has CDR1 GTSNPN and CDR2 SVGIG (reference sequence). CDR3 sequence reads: CAWTRTGVGELFF.

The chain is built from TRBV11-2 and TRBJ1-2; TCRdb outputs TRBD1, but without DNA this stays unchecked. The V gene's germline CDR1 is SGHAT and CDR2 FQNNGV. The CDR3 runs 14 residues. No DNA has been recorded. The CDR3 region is CASSLGQVNYGYTF.